This TCR beta chain was sequenced for a study of OX40 agonist ivuxolimab in advanced cancers. About the study: The patients received ivuxolimab by intravenous route every 2 weeks at 0.01 to 10 mg/kg. Anti-PD-1, anti-PD-L1 or anti-CTLA-4 therapy given earlier was allowed, and about 38% had some. Study conclusions and caveats: People who partly responded at 0.1-3.0 mg/kg had some of the least clonal expansion seen. Relative to CD4+, CD8+ T cells held more expanded clones on average.

Trimming shortened V by 8 bases and J by 5 bases, and 18 bases separated the two germline ends. CDR3 size: 14 residues. CDR1 and CDR2 (germline): MDHEN, SYDVKM. The data were produced by immunoSEQ multiplex PCR, yet TCRdb's version contains in-frame clones alone and is incomplete. The table has tens of thousands of clones, around four fifths seen once. In the case of this clone: Its specificity is unknown.

This TCR was recovered from an adult with an advanced solid tumor such as melanoma, head and neck, liver or kidney cancer. The sequenced sample was CD4+ or CD8+ T cells sorted from blood, obtained in a trial of the OX40 agonist ivuxolimab. The chain employs TRBV28 and TRBJ1-2; D ambiguous. The CDR3 region has the DNA TGTGCCAGCGGAGAGAATTCTTTAATTTATGGCTACACCTTC. This translates into CASGENSLIYGYTF.